Shown below are 21 T cell receptor beta chains from a single sample sequenced in a study of cytomegalovirus exposure and HLA in healthy donors. Amplification used 60 Vbeta primers and 13 Jbeta primers. Method: immunoSEQ multiplex PCR; TCRdb's copy keeps in-frame clones and lacks some. The sample includes more than 60,000 clones, around three quarters of them seen just once. The sample comprised PBMCs. These receptors all stem from a woman aged 30 to 39 in good health and CMV-seronegative.

V gene TRBV13 combines with J gene TRBJ1-1; maybe TRBD1 (6 bases). The CDR3 spans 14 residues. Trimming cost V 5 bases and J 1 base, with 11 bases left between them. CDR1 PRHDT and CDR2 FYEKMQ come from the germline V gene (reference sequence). CDR3 nucleotide sequence: TGTGCCAGCAGCCCCCAAGGGGGGAACACTGAAGCTTTCTTT. It translates to CASSPQGGNTEAFF.

In this sample, this clone turned up a few times. The gene calls are TRBV30 and TRBJ2-7; tentatively, D is TRBD1 (6 bases). In germline, CDR1 is GTSNPN, CDR2 SVGIG (reference sequence). This CDR3 is built from 13 residues. Trimming shortened V by 4 bases and J by 4 bases, and 14 bases separated the two germline ends. The CDR3 nucleotides read TGTGCCTGGAAGGCAGGGGCATTTTACGAGCAGTACTTC. It translates to CAWKAGAFYEQYF.

This rearrangement joins TRBV15 to TRBJ2-5, with 8 bases aligning to TRBD2. The CDR3 extends over 15 amino acids. Unmatched junction bases numbered 7, after V lost 5 bases and J lost 2 bases. Germline V gene sequence: CDR1 LNHNV, CDR2 YYDKDF (reference sequence). The CDR3 spells CATSHTSGEQETQYF. The CDR3 region has the DNA TGTGCCACCAGCCATACTAGCGGAGAACAAGAGACCCAGTACTTC. The full variable domain, its missing parts supplied by reference TRBV15 and TRBJ2-5, is DAMVIQNPRYQVTQFGKPVTLSCSQTLNHNVMYWYQQKSSQAPKLLFHYYDKDFNNEADTPDNFQSRRPNTSFCFLDIRSPGLGDTAMYLCATSHTSGEQETQYFGPGTRLLVL.

The chain is built from TRBV4-1 and TRBJ2-2; 10 nucleotides line up with TRBD2. The CDR3 is 15 residues long. Germline values: CDR1 MGHRA, CDR2 YSYEKL. The ends lost 4 bases at V and 6 bases at J; junction bases unmatched: 5. The CDR3 DNA reads TGCGCCAGCAGCCTTAGCGGGAGGTTGTCCGGGGAGCTGTTTTTT. Protein sequence: CASSLSGRLSGELFF.

The V gene is TRBV5-1, the J gene TRBJ2-1; D gene uncertain. The CDR3 covers 11 residues. Germline V gene sequence: CDR1 SGHRS, CDR2 YFSETQ. V lost 2 bases and J lost 8, with 5 bases in between. CDR3 nucleotide sequence: TGCGCCAGCAGCTTTGGAGATGAGCAGTTCTTC. It translates to CASSFGDEQFF.

This sequence joins TRBV25-1 and TRBJ2-7, with 7 positions matching TRBD2. Germline V gene lookup returns CDR1 MGHDK and CDR2 SYGVNS. The trim removed 5 bases at V and 6 bases at J, leaving 10 bases unmatched. CDR3 length: 14 amino acids. The CDR3 DNA is TGTGCCAGCAGTCGAACCGGGACTACGGGCGAGCAGTACTTC. Translation: CASSRTGTTGEQYF.

About this clone itself: At one boundary the junction diverges from the germline segment, which might be a read error. This chain links TRBV28 with TRBJ2-4, with 10 bases lining up with TRBD1. This CDR3 contains 16 residues. Per germline, CDR1 MDHEN and CDR2 SYDVKM. The CDR3 DNA sequence: TGTGCCAGCAGTCCCAGGGACAGGGGAGCCCAAAACATTCAGTACTTC. As protein: CASSPRDRGAQNIQYF. The complete variable domain, with remaining parts taken from reference TRBV28 and TRBJ2-4, reads DVKVTQSSRYLVKRTGEKVFLECVQDMDHENMFWYRQDPGLGLRLIYFSYDVKMKEKGDIPEGYSVSREKKERFSLILESASTNQTSMYLCASSPRDRGAQNIQYFGAGTRLSVL.

The V gene is TRBV30, the J gene TRBJ1-3, with D tentatively TRBD1 (6 bases). Germline V gives CDR1 GTSNPN, CDR2 SVGIG (reference sequence). The CDR3 has 14 amino acids. Between the trimmed V and J ends, which lost 4 bases and 0 bases, there was a span of 10 bases. The CDR3 spells CAWTAQGSGNTIYF. The DNA of the CDR3 is TGTGCCTGGACCGCACAGGGCTCTGGAAACACCATATATTTT.

This clone was found a few times. This sequence joins TRBV7-9 and TRBJ2-7, with D maybe TRBD1 (6 bases). V lost 4 bases, J lost 2 bases, and 12 bases lay in between. This CDR3 has 14 residues. From germline, CDR1 is SEHNR and CDR2 FQNEAQ (reference sequence). This CDR3 is CASSSGQPPYEQYF. Here the CDR3 DNA reads TGTGCCAGCAGCTCCGGACAGCCCCCCTACGAGCAGTACTTC.

This clone was picked up one time. The rearrangement joins TRBV14 to TRBJ1-1; 10 nucleotides match TRBD1. CDR1 and CDR2 from the germline V gene are SGHDN and FVKESK. This CDR3 spans 17 amino acids. Unmatched junction bases numbered 10, after V lost 4 bases and J lost 2 bases. The CDR3 bases are TGTGCCAGCAGCCCGACCCTGGGACAGGGGAGCAACACTGAAGCTTTCTTT. This codes for CASSPTLGQGSNTEAFF.

This clone appeared a single time. The J gene is TRBJ1-1, the V gene TRBV16, with 9 bases that match TRBD1. The CDR3 length is 20 residues. Germline CDR1 reads KGHSY; CDR2 reads FQNENV. The V segment lost 1 base and the J segment 0 bases; nucleotides outside the gene matches: 15. The CDR3 DNA reads TGTGCCAGCAGCCAATTTTGGACGGGGACAGGGAAGGCGGTGAACACTGAAGCTTTCTTT. Its translation: CASSQFWTGTGKAVNTEAFF.

The chain couples TRBV11-3 to TRBJ2-2, with a weak D call TRBD1 (6 bases). Trimming pared 1 base from V and 0 bases from J, leaving 18 bases between. From germline, CDR1 is SGHNT and CDR2 YENEEA. The CDR3 runs to 19 residues. CDR3 loop: CASSLGGDRKASNTGELFF. In nucleotides, the CDR3 is TGTGCCAGCAGCTTAGGTGGTGACAGGAAGGCTTCGAACACCGGGGAGCTGTTTTTT.

Points on this clone: This sample also contains other DNA sequences that code for the same CDR3. The chain joins TRBV7-6 to TRBJ1-4; TRBD1 matches 9 bases. CDR3 length: 14 amino acids. After removal of 3 bases from V and 5 bases from J, the junction contained 1 base not matched to a gene. Germline-derived CDR1 and CDR2 are SGHVS and FNYEAQ. This chain's CDR3 is CASSLGQGNEKLFF. The CDR3 nucleotides are TGTGCCAGCAGCTTGGGACAGGGAAATGAAAAACTGTTTTTT.

This clone was found a few times. The chain couples TRBV7-2 to TRBJ1-5; D is unclear. CDR3 length: 15 residues. V shed 0 bases and J shed 1 base, with 7 bases lying between them. CDR1 and CDR2 from the germline V gene are SGHTA and FQGNSA. CDR3 nucleotides: TGTGCCAGCAGCTTAGCATCACAGAGCAATCAGCCCCAGCATTTT. As protein: CASSLASQSNQPQHF.

This clone was detected a few times. This sequence joins TRBV7-6 and TRBJ2-7; 7 bases align to TRBD2. The J segment lost 5 bases and the V segment lost 1 base, leaving 17 bases of the junction unmatched. The V gene's germline CDR1 is SGHVS and CDR2 FNYEAQ. This CDR3 is built from 18 residues. The CDR3 region is CASSLVGAGDPRSHEQYF. In DNA, the CDR3 is TGTGCCAGCAGCTTAGTAGGTGCGGGAGATCCAAGAAGCCACGAGCAGTACTTC.

The CDR3 spells CASRRQGDLNQPQHF. The CDR3 bases are TGTGCCAGCAGGCGACAGGGAGATCTCAATCAGCCCCAGCATTTT. This chain connects TRBV2 to TRBJ1-5, with 7 bases identical to TRBD1. The junction had 8 bases not matched to a gene; V was cut back by 6 bases and J by 3 bases. CDR3 size: 15 residues. From germline, CDR1 is SNHLY and CDR2 FYNNEI.

A single count supports this clone. This chain joins TRBV19 and TRBJ2-5, with TRBD2 matching 9 bases. Germline V gene sequence: CDR1 LNHDA, CDR2 SQIVND (reference sequence). J lost 1 base, V lost 3 bases, and 3 bases had no gene match. CDR3 length: 15 amino acids. CDR3 region: CASSIARGGQETQYF. The CDR3 bases are TGTGCCAGTAGTATTGCGCGGGGGGGCCAAGAGACCCAGTACTTC.

This rearrangement joins TRBV7-9 to TRBJ2-3; D is unresolved. V dropped 5 bases and J dropped 4 bases, with 13 bases sitting between them. CDR1 is SEHNR, CDR2 FQNEAQ, per germline (reference sequence). The CDR3 is 14 amino acids. CDR3 sequence (DNA): TGTGCCAGCAGCGCTAGTAGGCTTCCAGATACGCAGTATTTT. Protein sequence: CASSASRLPDTQYF.

The chain recombines TRBV15 with TRBJ1-1; D uncertain. The V end lost 0 bases, the J end lost 5 bases, and 7 bases lay between the germline ends. This CDR3 has 13 residues. In germline, CDR1 is LNHNV, CDR2 YYDKDF (reference sequence). CDR3 protein: CATSRDLATEAFF. CDR3 DNA sequence: TGTGCCACCAGCAGAGATCTTGCGACTGAAGCTTTCTTT.

In its sample, this clone was seen once. V and J are TRBV2 and TRBJ1-3; 9 nucleotides agree with TRBD1. The trim removed 4 bases at V and 3 bases at J, leaving 4 bases unmatched. The CDR3 is 15 residues long. CDR1 is SNHLY, CDR2 FYNNEI, per germline. DNA for the CDR3: TGTGCCAGCAGTGTACAGGGGGCGGTTGGAAACACCATATATTTT. Translation: CASSVQGAVGNTIYF.

The chain has TRBV2 and TRBJ2-2, with TRBD1 matching over 7 bases. The CDR3 is 13 residues long. The J segment lost 3 bases and the V segment lost 8 bases, leaving 3 bases of the junction unmatched. CDR1 is SNHLY and CDR2 is FYNNEI in the germline V gene. The DNA for the CDR3 is TGTGCCAGCCAGGGGGATTACACCGGGGAGCTGTTTTTT. As protein: CASQGDYTGELFF.